This note documents a single T cell receptor beta chain sequence. What it binds is not known. CDR1 and CDR2 (germline): SQVTM, ANQGSEA. CDR3 length: 14 residues. The data were taken from a study of monozygotic twins with inflammatory bowel disease. For every TCR library, around 3,700 ng of total RNA was used. Following a re-call of the 5' RACE reads, TCRdb has one entry per CDR3 protein and lacks DNA. Here the sample table reports about 450,000 distinct CDR3 sequences. Whole-study findings and limits: The analysis failed to separate different T cell subtypes.

The sequenced sample consisted of blood. The origin of this receptor is a human donor with ulcerative colitis or Crohn's disease, or a healthy co-twin of an affected twin (not recorded which). This chain joins TRBV29-1 and TRBJ2-2; TCRdb calls TRBD1, which cannot be checked without DNA. CDR3 loop: CSVERGARTGELFF.